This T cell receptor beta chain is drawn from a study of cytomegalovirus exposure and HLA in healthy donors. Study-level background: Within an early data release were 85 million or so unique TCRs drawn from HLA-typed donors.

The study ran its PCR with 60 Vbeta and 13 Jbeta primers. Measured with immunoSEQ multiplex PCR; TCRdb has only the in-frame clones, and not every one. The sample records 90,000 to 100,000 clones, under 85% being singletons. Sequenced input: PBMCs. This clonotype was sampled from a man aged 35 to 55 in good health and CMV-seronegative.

DNA of the CDR3: TGTGCCAGTAGTATAGTAGGGGGACCGAGCGATGGCTACACCTTC. Translating gives CASSIVGGPSDGYTF. The V call is TRBV19, the J call TRBJ1-2, with D perhaps matching TRBD1 (6 bases). CDR3 length equals 15 residues. V was shortened by 1 base and J by 6 bases, with 15 bases between the two germline ends. Germline CDR1 is LNHDA and CDR2 is SQIVND (reference sequence).